These 24 T cell receptor beta chains came from one sample sequenced in a study of cytomegalovirus exposure and HLA in healthy donors. 13 Jbeta primers and 60 Vbeta primers were used for the PCR. This table comes from immunoSEQ multiplex PCR, and its TCRdb copy is limited to in-frame clones, with some not included. The sample holds more than 150,000 clones, roughly 90% seen once. The sample consisted of PBMCs. The source is a girl under three years old in good health and CMV-seronegative.

J is TRBJ2-2 and V is TRBV5-6; the D is unclear. The germline V gene has CDR1 SGHDT and CDR2 YYEEEE. The CDR3 is 15 residues long. With 2 bases removed from V and 5 bases from J, the gap between germline ends came to 13 bases. The CDR3 loop reads CASSFGAQRTGELFF. The CDR3 nucleotides are TGTGCCAGCAGCTTTGGAGCCCAAAGGACCGGGGAGCTGTTTTTT. Variable domain in full (rest from reference TRBV5-6 and TRBJ2-2): DAGVTQSPTHLIKTRGQQVTLRCSPKSGHDTVSWYQQALGQGPQFIFQYYEEEERQRGNFPDRFSGHQFPNYSSELNVNALLLGDSALYLCASSFGAQRTGELFFGEGSRLTVL.

This clone was counted a single time. V gene TRBV6-1 combines with J gene TRBJ1-6, with 8 bases identical to TRBD1. The CDR3 spans 15 residues. Germline assignment: CDR1 MNHNS and CDR2 SASEGT. After removal of 5 bases from V and 2 bases from J, the junction contained 2 bases not matched to a gene. CDR3 amino acids: CASSLGQAYNSPLHF. The CDR3 nucleotides are TGTGCCAGCAGTTTGGGACAGGCCTATAATTCACCCCTCCACTTT.

The chain employs TRBV18 and TRBJ2-7, with D possibly matching TRBD1 (6 bases). The CDR3 extends over 15 amino acids. Per the germline V gene, CDR1 is KGHSH and CDR2 is LQKENI. Deletions cut 5 bases from V and 0 bases from J, with 14 bases between. The CDR3 sequence: CASSSTLRGSYEQYF. CDR3 in DNA: TGTGCCAGCTCATCAACTCTCAGGGGCTCCTACGAGCAGTACTTC.

This clone was counted only a few times. The chain combines TRBV5-4 with TRBJ1-1; D unresolved. Germline-derived CDR1 and CDR2 are SGHNT and YYREEE (reference sequence). This CDR3 comprises 14 residues. V was shortened by 5 bases and J by 1 base, with 12 bases between the two germline ends. CDR3 protein: CASRIIQENTEAFF. As DNA, the CDR3 is TGTGCCAGCAGGATAATCCAGGAGAACACTGAAGCTTTCTTT. Combining the CDR3 with reference TRBV5-4 and TRBJ1-1 gives the whole variable domain ETGVTQSPTHLIKTRGQQVTLRCSSQSGHNTVSWYQQALGQGPQFIFQYYREEENGRGNFPPRFSGLQFPNYSSELNVNALELDDSALYLCASRIIQENTEAFFGQGTRLTVV.

The chain couples TRBV15 to TRBJ1-2; D possibly corresponds to TRBD1 (5 bases). There are 13 residues in the CDR3. Germline V gives CDR1 LNHNV, CDR2 YYDKDF (reference sequence). Trimming cost V 1 base and J 4 bases, with 7 bases left between them. The CDR3 loop is CATSRGQSYGYTF. DNA of the CDR3: TGTGCCACCAGCAGAGGACAGAGCTATGGCTACACCTTC. Filled out from reference TRBV15 and TRBJ1-2, the complete variable domain reads DAMVIQNPRYQVTQFGKPVTLSCSQTLNHNVMYWYQQKSSQAPKLLFHYYDKDFNNEADTPDNFQSRRPNTSFCFLDIRSPGLGDTAMYLCATSRGQSYGYTFGSGTRLTVV.

The gene calls are TRBV9 and TRBJ2-2; D is ambiguous. CDR1 is SGDLS and CDR2 is YYNGEE in the germline V gene. V lost 2 bases and J lost 5, with 10 bases in between. The length of the CDR3 is 14 residues. CDR3 protein: CASSVRAVTGELFF. DNA for the CDR3: TGTGCCAGCAGCGTCCGAGCTGTAACCGGGGAGCTGTTTTTT.

V and J are TRBV6-5 and TRBJ2-7, with TRBD2 matching over 7 bases. This CDR3 comprises 14 residues. V dropped 4 bases and J dropped 4; count of bases not matched to a gene: 7. CDR1 and CDR2 from the germline V gene are MNHEY and SVGAGI. The CDR3 sequence: CASSFRDGGYEQYF. Written as DNA, the CDR3 is TGTGCCAGCAGTTTCCGGGACGGGGGGTACGAGCAGTACTTC.

The V gene is TRBV10-3, the J gene TRBJ2-1, with D tentatively TRBD1 (5 bases). The CDR3 runs 13 residues. Germline V gives CDR1 ENHRY, CDR2 SYGVKD. V lost 7 bases and J 2 bases, leaving 9 bases between the germline ends. In nucleotides, the CDR3 is TGTGCCATCACCGGACATCCCTACAATGAGCAGTTCTTC. Translating gives CAITGHPYNEQFF.

DNA for the CDR3: TGTGCCAGCAGCGACCGGACTAGCGCCTTCGAAGAGACCCAGTACTTC. The encoded protein is CASSDRTSAFEETQYF. V usage is TRBV7-9 and J usage is TRBJ2-5; 9 bases are shared with TRBD2. This CDR3 is 16 amino acids long. J lost 3 bases, V lost 5 bases, and 10 bases had no gene match. Germline CDR1 reads SEHNR; CDR2 reads FQNEAQ (reference sequence).

This clone was seen a single time. The chain joins TRBV29-1 to TRBJ1-1; 7 bases line up with TRBD1. Germline CDR1 reads SQVTM; CDR2 reads ANQGSEA. J was trimmed by 2 bases and V by 7 bases; bases with no gene match: 1. The CDR3 has 11 amino acids. CDR3 nucleotide sequence: TGCAGCGGAGGGGGCAACACTGAAGCTTTCTTT. Translating gives CSGGGNTEAFF.

The rearrangement uses TRBV9 and TRBJ2-3, with 10 bases fitting TRBD1. The length of the CDR3 is 15 residues. V trimming: 3 bases; J trimming: 4 bases; junction bases outside the gene matches: 5. In germline, CDR1 is SGDLS, CDR2 YYNGEE. CDR3 amino acids: CASSGTGGVADTQYF. The CDR3 DNA reads as TGTGCCAGCAGCGGGACAGGGGGGGTTGCAGATACGCAGTATTTT.

This clone was found a few times. The V gene is TRBV19, the J gene TRBJ2-5; TRBD1 might be the D (5 bases). CDR1 and CDR2 (germline): LNHDA, SQIVND (reference sequence). CDR3 length equals 13 residues. The ends were cut back, 5 bases at V and 5 bases at J, with 12 bases in the middle. This chain's CDR3 is CASSWAGKETQYF. The CDR3 nucleotides read TGTGCCAGTAGTTGGGCAGGGAAGGAGACCCAGTACTTC. Based on the CDR3 plus reference TRBV19 and TRBJ2-5, the full variable domain is DGGITQSPKYLFRKEGQNVTLSCEQNLNHDAMYWYRQDPGQGLRLIYYSQIVNDFQKGDIAEGYSVSREKKESFPLTVTSAQKNPTAFYLCASSWAGKETQYFGPGTRLLVL.

This clone was recorded only once. The rearrangement joins TRBV10-3 to TRBJ2-6; D unclear. This CDR3 comprises 15 residues. Germline CDR1 and CDR2: ENHRY and SYGVKD. Trimming took 4 bases from V and 4 from J, leaving 11 bases between them. The CDR3 nucleotides read TGTGCCATCAGTGCGAGATCGTCCGGGGCCAACGTCCTGACTTTC. Translating it yields CAISARSSGANVLTF.

The rearrangement uses TRBV5-1 and TRBJ2-5; D is possibly TRBD1 (5 bases). The closer fit of TRBJ2-7 to the DNA end suggests the J call may be wrong. CDR1 is SGHRS, CDR2 YFSETQ, per germline. The CDR3 length is 14 residues. The CDR3 sequence: CASSLDRKLYEQYF. The CDR3 DNA reads as TGCGCCAGCAGCTTGGACAGGAAACTCTACGAGCAGTACTTC.

The V gene is TRBV27, the J gene TRBJ2-7; D not certain. Germline V gene sequence: CDR1 MNHEY, CDR2 SMNVEV (reference sequence). This CDR3 spans 16 amino acids. Trimming removed 2 bases from V and 2 bases from J, with 16 bases in between. CDR3 DNA sequence: TGTGCCAGCAGTTTAGTCGGCGATTGGGCCCCCTACGAGCAGTACTTC. Its translation is CASSLVGDWAPYEQYF.

The V gene is TRBV2, the J gene TRBJ2-5; D unclear. The germline V gene has CDR1 SNHLY and CDR2 FYNNEI. V was clipped by 8 bases and J by 7 bases, with 11 bases between them. This CDR3 is 11 amino acids long. The CDR3 reads CASLETRTQYF. In nucleotides, the CDR3 is TGTGCCAGCCTAGAGACCCGGACCCAGTACTTC.

The chain links TRBV4-2 to TRBJ2-2, with 13 positions matching TRBD2. The germline CDR1 and CDR2 sequences are LGHNA and YNFKEQ. V shed 4 bases and J 5 bases; nucleotides not matched to a gene: 10. This CDR3 has 18 residues. The CDR3 nucleotides are TGTGCCAGCAGCCCAGGACTAGCGGGAGAGTGGAGGACCGGGGAGCTGTTTTTT. Protein: CASSPGLAGEWRTGELFF.

The rearrangement joins TRBV19 to TRBJ2-7, with no clear D. From germline, CDR1 is LNHDA and CDR2 SQIVND (reference sequence). Trimming removed 3 bases from V and 1 base from J, with 10 bases in between. The CDR3 runs 14 residues. DNA of the CDR3: TGTGCCAGTAGTATCCGGGTTATGTCCTACGAGCAGTACTTC. As protein: CASSIRVMSYEQYF.

The chain has TRBV5-1 and TRBJ1-2; possible D gene TRBD1, 5 bases. The CDR3 contains 17 residues. Trimming took off 0 bases at V and 0 bases at J, with 15 bases between the two ends. Germline CDR1 SGHRS, CDR2 YFSETQ. The CDR3 region is CASSLASAGQSNYGYTF. The CDR3 nucleotides are TGCGCCAGCAGCTTGGCCTCGGCAGGGCAGTCTAACTATGGCTACACCTTC. The full variable domain, in which reference TRBV5-1 and TRBJ1-2 provide the parts outside the CDR3, is KAGVTQTPRYLIKTRGQQVTLSCSPISGHRSVSWYQQTPGQGLQFLFEYFSETQRNKGNFPGRFSGRQFSNSRSEMNVSTLELGDSALYLCASSLASAGQSNYGYTFGSGTRLTVV.

V gene TRBV5-1 combines with J gene TRBJ2-1, with 14 bases fitting TRBD2. V shed 0 bases and J 7 bases; nucleotides not matched to a gene: 6. The germline CDR1 and CDR2 sequences are SGHRS and YFSETQ. CDR3 length: 17 amino acids. Here the CDR3 reads CASSLVVTSGRVNEQFF. CDR3 nucleotides: TGCGCCAGCAGCTTGGTCGTGACTAGCGGGAGGGTTAATGAGCAGTTCTTC.

The rearrangement joins TRBV7-2 to TRBJ2-1; D is unclear. The CDR3 contains 16 residues. Germline-derived CDR1 and CDR2 are SGHTA and FQGNSA. Trimming stripped 5 bases from V and 0 bases from J, with 14 bases between. DNA of the CDR3: TGTGCCAGCAGCCCCCCTTCACCAGGCTCCTACAATGAGCAGTTCTTC. It encodes CASSPPSPGSYNEQFF.

The chain employs TRBV6-6 and TRBJ2-7; 7 nucleotides align to TRBD1. The CDR3 has 13 amino acids. The V gene's germline CDR1 is MNHNY and CDR2 SVGAGI (reference sequence). The junction had 8 bases not matched to a gene; V was cut back by 6 bases and J by 6 bases. The CDR3 sequence: CASSDRVGLEQYF. DNA of the CDR3: TGTGCCAGCAGCGACAGGGTCGGGCTCGAGCAGTACTTC.

V and J are TRBV19 and TRBJ2-1, with TRBD1 matching 10 bases. The trim removed 5 bases at V and 3 bases at J, leaving 4 bases unmatched. The CDR3 is 15 amino acids. CDR1 and CDR2 (germline): LNHDA, SQIVND (reference sequence). CDR3 sequence: CASSSWDRGYNEQFF. In DNA, the CDR3 is TGTGCCAGTAGTTCTTGGGACAGGGGCTACAATGAGCAGTTCTTC.

The chain uses TRBV6-5 and TRBJ2-7; 9 bases agree with TRBD2. Trimming at V came to 7 bases and at J to 2 bases, leaving 9 bases not matched to a gene. Germline V gives CDR1 MNHEY, CDR2 SVGAGI. The CDR3 covers 15 residues. The CDR3 DNA is TGTGCCAGCAAAGGTTTGACTAGCGGAGCCTACGAGCAGTACTTC. Residues: CASKGLTSGAYEQYF.